This TCR beta chain was identified during a study of T cell repertoires in cytomegalovirus infection. As for the study in general: CMV infection and matching HLA type were both indicated by public TCR beta signatures.

This clonotype has a count of ten or more. Its specificity is unknown. One junction end disagrees with the germline gene, perhaps due to a read error. Germline V CDR1 and CDR2: SGHTA, FQGNSA. There are 15 residues in the CDR3. General observations from the study: HLA-C-restricted CMV clonotypes gave the most frequent clonotype in two of eight donors.

MiXCR was run by TCRdb on the reads, yielding one entry per CDR3 protein. Of about 450,000 distinct CDR3 sequences listed, under 40% are singletons. This chain uses TRBV7-2 with TRBJ2-1, with D perhaps matching TRBD2 (7 bases). Sequencing input: PBMCs. This TCR derives from a human donor in good health (CMV status not recorded). Some clones in this sample may be carry-over from other donors' samples. CDR3 nucleotide sequence: TGTGCCAGCACCTTAGGGGGGGGGGCTTACAATGAGCAGTTCTTC. Its protein is CASTLGGGAYNEQFF.